One sample yielded the 16 T cell receptor beta chains listed below, sequenced in a study of Ad26.COV2.S vaccination and SARS-CoV-2 variants. Specified treatment: 15 to 20 received Ad26.COV2.S at low or high dose, single or two shots; 5 received placebo; per-sample allocation not given. On day 63 after the first injection, vaccine and placebo recipients gave samples. Repertoires were generated with immunoSEQ multiplex PCR, while TCRdb's copy carries only in-frame clones and drops some. The sample shows 350,000 to 450,000 clones, 83% of them seen only once. Sequenced here: peripheral blood, sampled in a trial of Ad26.COV2.S vaccine versus placebo. The receptors here all came from a person aged 18-65 years who received the Ad26.COV2.S COVID-19 vaccine or a placebo.

The chain employs TRBV3-1 (or the pseudogene TRBV3-2) and TRBJ2-7; TRBD2 matches at 7 bases. The CDR3 extends over 13 amino acids. With 6 bases clipped from V and 2 bases from J, the junction kept 4 bases outside the gene matches. In germline, CDR1 is LGHDT, CDR2 YNNKEL (reference sequence). The CDR3: CASRPGTTYEQYF. In nucleotides, the CDR3 is TGTGCCAGCAGACCCGGGACTACCTACGAGCAGTACTTC.

The chain links TRBV7-2 to TRBJ1-2; possibly TRBD1 for D (5 bases). The V end was cut by 1 base, the J end by 4 bases, with 13 bases between. CDR3 size: 15 residues. The V gene's germline CDR1 is SGHTA and CDR2 FQGNSA. The CDR3 bases are TGTGCCAGCAGCTTAGGGACATTGACTTCCTATGGCTACACCTTC. Translated, it gives CASSLGTLTSYGYTF.

The chain employs TRBV13 and TRBJ1-4, with 9 bases matching TRBD1. Germline V gene data show CDR1 as PRHDT and CDR2 as FYEKMQ (reference sequence). V lost 5 bases, J lost 7 bases, and 5 bases stayed unmatched. The CDR3 consists of 14 residues. CDR3 region: CASSPTGGGEKLFF. CDR3 nucleotide sequence: TGTGCCAGCAGCCCGACAGGGGGAGGTGAAAAACTGTTTTTT.

The chain links TRBV9 to TRBJ2-1; D is unresolved. The V gene's germline CDR1 is SGDLS and CDR2 YYNGEE. The CDR3 totals 14 residues. V was trimmed by 3 bases and J by 4 bases, leaving 11 bases between them. The CDR3, as DNA: TGTGCCAGCAGCGAAACCGACGGGTACAATGAGCAGTTCTTC. Amino acids: CASSETDGYNEQFF.

This clone has ten or more counts. Distinct nucleotide sequences in the sample also encode this CDR3. This chain joins TRBV2 and TRBJ2-1, with TRBD2 matching over 7 bases. Losses at the gene ends were 7 bases for V and 8 bases for J; bases not matched to a gene: 14. CDR3 length equals 15 residues. Germline values: CDR1 SNHLY, CDR2 FYNNEI. CDR3: CASNGLGGVGDEQFF. CDR3 in DNA: TGTGCCAGCAACGGACTTGGGGGGGTCGGGGATGAGCAGTTCTTC.

This chain joins TRBV6-1 and TRBJ1-2; D is unclear. The CDR3 is 15 amino acids. V shed 1 base and J shed 4 bases, with 13 bases lying between them. Germline-derived CDR1 and CDR2 are MNHNS and SASEGT. CDR3 sequence reads: CASSEGLGPFYGYTF. CDR3 bases: TGTGCCAGCAGTGAAGGGCTAGGCCCGTTCTATGGCTACACCTTC.

A few counts support this clone. In DNA form, the CDR3 reads TGTGCCAGCAGCCAAGCCTTAAATCAGCCCCAGCATTTT. This encodes CASSQALNQPQHF. The chain carries TRBV3-1 (or the pseudogene TRBV3-2) and TRBJ1-5; D unresolved. Trimming removed 1 base from V and 4 bases from J, with 5 bases in between. Germline V gene lookup returns CDR1 LGHDT and CDR2 YNNKEL (reference sequence). The CDR3 loop spans 13 amino acids.

The chain employs TRBV7-2 and TRBJ1-6; 7 bases match TRBD1. This CDR3 comprises 15 residues. Per germline, CDR1 SGHTA and CDR2 FQGNSA. The trim removed 5 bases at V and 5 bases at J, leaving 6 bases unmatched. CDR3 bases: TGTGCCAGCAGCCTCCGACAGGGTCATAATTCACCCCTCCACTTT. Its protein product is CASSLRQGHNSPLHF.

The table lists this clone with a count of one. The chain carries TRBV24-1 and TRBJ2-7; either TRBD1 or TRBD2 may fit D (6 bases each). Trimming cost V 4 bases and J 7 bases, with 19 bases left between them. The CDR3 is made up of 15 amino acids. Germline-derived CDR1 and CDR2 are KGHDR and SFDVKD. Here the CDR3 DNA reads TGTGCCACCAGTGAGTGGGCCGGGGGCAAATGGGAGCAGTACTTC. It is translated as CATSEWAGGKWEQYF.

The chain employs TRBV2 and TRBJ1-2; D not certain. Germline CDR1 and CDR2: SNHLY and FYNNEI. The V gene lost 7 bases and the J gene lost 5 bases, with 17 bases spanning the gap. The CDR3 length is 14 residues. The CDR3 reads CASIKAGGGYGYTF. In DNA form, the CDR3 reads TGTGCCAGCATAAAGGCAGGTGGAGGATATGGCTACACCTTC. The complete variable domain, with remaining parts taken from reference TRBV2 and TRBJ1-2, reads EPEVTQTPSHQVTQMGQEVILRCVPISNHLYFYWYRQILGQKVEFLVSFYNNEISEKSEIFDDQFSVERPDGSNFTLKIRSTKLEDSAMYFCASIKAGGGYGYTFGSGTRLTVV.

This clone has a single count. The chain joins TRBV10-2 to TRBJ2-7; 10 positions agree with TRBD2. The CDR3 spans 15 residues. The germline V gene encodes CDR1 WSHSY and CDR2 SAAADI. J was trimmed by 3 bases and V by 5 bases; bases with no gene match: 7. The CDR3 loop reads CASSPEAGGLYEQYF. CDR3 DNA sequence: TGCGCCAGCAGTCCAGAAGCGGGAGGGCTCTACGAGCAGTACTTC.

The rearrangement uses TRBV5-6 and TRBJ2-1, with 11 bases matching TRBD2. The CDR3 contains 16 residues. Germline trimming cut 4 bases from V and 6 bases from J; bases unmatched to any gene: 9. From germline, CDR1 is SGHDT and CDR2 YYEEEE. CDR3 in amino acids: CASSVAGGALGNEQFF. The DNA of the CDR3 is TGTGCCAGCAGCGTAGCGGGAGGGGCCCTTGGCAATGAGCAGTTCTTC.

This sequence joins TRBV14 and TRBJ2-5; 7 nucleotides match TRBD2. Losses at the gene ends were 2 bases for V and 2 bases for J; bases not matched to a gene: 5. CDR3 length: 15 residues. Germline CDR1 and CDR2: SGHDN and FVKESK. The DNA for the CDR3 is TGTGCCAGCAGCCAACTCAGGGACTATCAAGAGACCCAGTACTTC. Translating gives CASSQLRDYQETQYF.

The chain uses TRBV19 and TRBJ1-1; D gene unclear. The CDR3 totals 11 residues. Trimming cost V 3 bases and J 8 bases, with 7 bases left between them. Germline V gives CDR1 LNHDA, CDR2 SQIVND (reference sequence). Here the CDR3 reads CASSMGPEAFF. In DNA form, the CDR3 reads TGTGCCAGTAGTATGGGTCCGGAAGCTTTCTTT.

The chain couples TRBV7-2 to TRBJ2-7; TRBD2 matches at 7 bases. CDR3 length equals 13 residues. Germline-derived CDR1 and CDR2 are SGHTA and FQGNSA. V trimming: 5 bases; J trimming: 7 bases; junction bases outside the gene matches: 8. The CDR3: CASSPGGRGEQYF. CDR3 bases: TGTGCCAGCAGCCCGGGGGGACGGGGAGAGCAGTACTTC.

The rearrangement links TRBV4-2 to TRBJ2-3; TRBD2 matches 9 bases. Germline CDR1 LGHNA, CDR2 YNFKEQ. V lost 1 base and J lost 2; bases outside the gene matches: 1. The CDR3 loop spans 15 amino acids. This CDR3 reads CASSQASGVTDTQYF. CDR3 DNA: TGTGCCAGCAGCCAAGCTAGCGGGGTCACAGATACGCAGTATTTT.